The clone carrying this T cell receptor (beta chain) was seen a few times. With a J-beta primer mix and a sample-barcoded 5' primer, a second PCR ran about 6 to 11 cycles. Sequencing of every sample gave 2.5 million or more CDR3-containing paired-end reads. TCRdb redid the calling of the 5' RACE reads with MiXCR, one entry per CDR3 protein. Seen here are around 1,900,000 distinct CDR3 sequences, about 39% observed once, and the top ten hold roughly 23%. Trimming took 5 bases from V and 3 from J, leaving 17 bases between them. The CDR3 has 16 residues. CDR1 is SGHVS, CDR2 FNYEAQ, per germline. This sample is drawn from a study of blood T cells in healthy people across ages. Study summary: There was about one barcoded beta molecule captured by template switching per two T cells.

The receptor's source is a human donor in good health. The specimen sequenced was blood. The chain is built from TRBV7-6 and TRBJ2-1; TRBD1 is a possible D gene (6 bases). The CDR3 nucleotides read TGTGCCAGCAGCGTTTCAGGGGACCCTTTCTACAATGAGCAGTTCTTC. It codes for CASSVSGDPFYNEQFF.